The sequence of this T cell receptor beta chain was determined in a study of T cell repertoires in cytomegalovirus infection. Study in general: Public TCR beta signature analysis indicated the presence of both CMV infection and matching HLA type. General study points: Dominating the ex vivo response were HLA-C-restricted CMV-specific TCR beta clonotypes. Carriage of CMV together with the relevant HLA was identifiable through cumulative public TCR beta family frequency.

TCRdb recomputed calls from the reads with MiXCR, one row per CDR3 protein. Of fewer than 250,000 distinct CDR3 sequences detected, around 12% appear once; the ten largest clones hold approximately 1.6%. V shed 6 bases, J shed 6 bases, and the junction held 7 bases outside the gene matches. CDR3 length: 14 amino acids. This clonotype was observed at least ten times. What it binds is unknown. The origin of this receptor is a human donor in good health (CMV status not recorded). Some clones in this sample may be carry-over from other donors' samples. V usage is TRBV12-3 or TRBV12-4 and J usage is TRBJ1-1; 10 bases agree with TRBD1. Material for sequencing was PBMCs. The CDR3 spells CASSPTGGLAEAFF. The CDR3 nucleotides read TGTGCCAGCAGCCCGACAGGGGGCCTTGCTGAAGCTTTCTTT.